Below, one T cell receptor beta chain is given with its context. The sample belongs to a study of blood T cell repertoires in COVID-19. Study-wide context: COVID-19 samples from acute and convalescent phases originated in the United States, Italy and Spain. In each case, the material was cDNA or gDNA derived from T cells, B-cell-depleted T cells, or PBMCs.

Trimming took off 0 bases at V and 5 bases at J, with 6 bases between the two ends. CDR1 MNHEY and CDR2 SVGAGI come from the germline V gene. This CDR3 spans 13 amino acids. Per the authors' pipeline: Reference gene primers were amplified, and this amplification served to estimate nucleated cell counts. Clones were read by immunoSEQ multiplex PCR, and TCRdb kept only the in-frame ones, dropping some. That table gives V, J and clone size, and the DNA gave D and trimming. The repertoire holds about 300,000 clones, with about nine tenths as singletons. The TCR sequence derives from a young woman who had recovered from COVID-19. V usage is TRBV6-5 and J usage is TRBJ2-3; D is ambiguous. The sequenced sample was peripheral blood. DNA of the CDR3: TGTGCCAGCAGTTACTCAGCGCAAGATACGCAGTATTTT. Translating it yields CASSYSAQDTQYF.